These T cell receptor beta chains were read from a single sample in a study of blood T cell repertoires in COVID-19. The repertoire was sequenced with immunoSEQ multiplex PCR; TCRdb's copy has only in-frame clones and lacks some. Among 200,000 to 250,000 clones listed, around 86% were seen once. Sequencing was done on a sample of peripheral blood. Receptor source: a woman of 80 years or more with COVID-19, enrolled during active disease. Each CDR3 is given with its conserved first and last residue. Fields, in order: clone size, V gene, J gene, D gene, CDR3 length, CDR3 DNA, CDR3 protein. D genes are given only for firm matches. Some rows mark clone size as missing; the rest say once, few, many or name a class of expanded clone.

once	TRBV30	TRBJ1-1	-	13	TGTGCCTGGGGAGGGACACCGAACACTGAAGCTTTCTTT	CAWGGTPNTEAFF
few	TRBV24-1	TRBJ1-2	TRBD1	14	TGTGCCACCAGTCGGGGGCAGGGGGCGAATGGCTACACCTTC	CATSRGQGANGYTF
-	TRBV3-1/TRBV3-2	TRBJ1-2	-	13	TGTGCCAGCAGCCAAGATTCCCGTTATGGCTACACCTTC	CASSQDSRYGYTF
-	TRBV3-1/TRBV3-2	TRBJ2-7	-	12	TGTGCCAGCAGCCATGGGGGGTACGAGCAGTACTTC	CASSHGGYEQYF
-	TRBV7-2	TRBJ2-2	TRBD2	14	TGTGCCAGCAGCTTACTAGCGGGTTTCCGGGAGCTGTTTTTT	CASSLLAGFRELFF
-	TRBV5-6	TRBJ1-1	-	15	TGTGCCAGCAGCACCCGGACAGCTCTGAACACTGAAGCTTTCTTT	CASSTRTALNTEAFF
-	TRBV11-2	TRBJ1-1	-	15	TGTGCCAGCACCCCGGGGAGGGGACCAAACACTGAAGCTTTCTTT	CASTPGRGPNTEAFF
-	TRBV5-4	TRBJ2-1	TRBD2	16	TGTGCCAGCAGCTTGCTCGGCTGGGGGGGTTACAATGAGCAGTTCTTC	CASSLLGWGGYNEQFF
-	TRBV12-3/TRBV12-4	TRBJ1-1	TRBD1	13	TGTGCCAGCAGTTTTGACAGGGACACTGAAGCTTTCTTT	CASSFDRDTEAFF
-	TRBV18	TRBJ2-6	-	15	TGTGCCAGCTCACCGAACTTCTCTGGGGCCAACGTCCTGACTTTC	CASSPNFSGANVLTF
-	TRBV5-1	TRBJ1-2	TRBD1	14	TGCGCCAGCAGCATAGGACAGGGTGTCTATGGCTACACCTTC	CASSIGQGVYGYTF
few	TRBV28	TRBJ1-2	TRBD1	14	TGTGCCAGCAGGACAGGGGGCGGGTACTATGGCTACACCTTC	CASRTGGGYYGYTF
-	TRBV15	TRBJ1-1	-	17	TGTGCCACCAGCAGAGATCTTGGGGAGGCGACGAACACTGAAGCTTTCTTT	CATSRDLGEATNTEAFF
once	TRBV11-2	TRBJ1-1	-	14	TGTGCCAGCAGCGCGGGGCAGTCCCGGACTGAAGCTTTCTTT	CASSAGQSRTEAFF
-	TRBV6-5	TRBJ2-5	TRBD2	15	TGTGCCAGCAGACCCCCGGGCGGGGGGGCTGAGACCCAGTACTTC	CASRPPGGGAETQYF
-	TRBV19	TRBJ2-2	TRBD1	13	TGTGCCAGTAGCGACAGGGGCACCGGGGAGCTGTTTTTT	CASSDRGTGELFF
-	TRBV19	TRBJ1-1	TRBD1	14	TGTGCCAGTAGTACAGGGGGCTGGAGCACTGAAGCTTTCTTT	CASSTGGWSTEAFF
-	TRBV28	TRBJ2-7	TRBD1	13	TGTGCCAGCTTATCCGGGGACAGCTACGAGCAGTACTTC	CASLSGDSYEQYF
-	TRBV12-5	TRBJ2-7	-	16	TGTGCTAGTGGTTTGGGGAGGCGCCAAGGGTCCTACGAGCAGTACTTC	CASGLGRRQGSYEQYF
-	TRBV5-4	TRBJ1-6	-	15	TGTGCCAGCAGCTTGAGGACAGCCGGAATTTCACCCCTCCACTTT	CASSLRTAGISPLHF
-	TRBV28	TRBJ1-1	-	15	TGTGCCAGCAGTCCCAGGGCCGTGGCGAACACTGAAGCTTTCTTT	CASSPRAVANTEAFF
-	TRBV18	TRBJ2-2	-	14	TGTGCCAGCTCACCACTCAGGAACACCGGGGAGCTGTTTTTT	CASSPLRNTGELFF
once	TRBV6-6	TRBJ2-7	TRBD1	14	TGTGCCAGCAAACCCGGGACAGGGATCTACGAACAGTACTTC	CASKPGTGIYEQYF
-	TRBV12-3/TRBV12-4	TRBJ1-1	-	12	TGTGCCAGCAGCGCAGACAGGACTGAAGCTTTCTTT	CASSADRTEAFF
-	TRBV19	TRBJ1-5	-	12	TGTGCCAAAAGACAGAGGCAATCAGCCCAGCATTTT	CAKRQRQSAQHF
few	TRBV5-5	TRBJ1-1	-	13	TGTGCCAGCAGCTTGACCGGGGGTGGGGAAGCTTTCTTT	CASSLTGGGEAFF
-	TRBV6-2/TRBV6-3	TRBJ1-5	-	15	TGTGCCAGCAGTTATACAGGGTTGCGGAATCAGCCCCAGCATTTT	CASSYTGLRNQPQHF
-	TRBV29-1	TRBJ1-1	TRBD1	14	TGCAGCGCCGCGCCACAGGGGAGGAACACTGAAGCTTTCTTT	CSAAPQGRNTEAFF
-	TRBV5-8	TRBJ1-2	-	15	TGTGCCAGCAGCTTGTACCCGGTGCGTGGCTATGGCTACACCTTC	CASSLYPVRGYGYTF
-	TRBV11-2	TRBJ1-2	TRBD1	15	TGTGCCAGCAGCCTATATTCCGGGACAGGGTATGGCTACACCTTC	CASSLYSGTGYGYTF
-	TRBV5-8	TRBJ1-3	-	13	TGTGCCAGCAGCTTGGTATCTGGAAACACCATATATTTT	CASSLVSGNTIYF
-	TRBV9	TRBJ1-1	-	13	TGTGCCAGCAGCGTACAGGGTGGCTCTGAAGCTTTCTTT	CASSVQGGSEAFF
-	TRBV5-1	TRBJ1-5	TRBD1	17	TGCGCCAGCAGCTTGGGTTACAGGGGTAGAAGCAATCAGCCCCAGCATTTT	CASSLGYRGRSNQPQHF
-	TRBV7-3	TRBJ2-2	-	13	TGTGCCAGCAGCGAAACATTGTCCGGGGAGCTGTTTTTT	CASSETLSGELFF